Following are 10 T cell receptor beta chains from one sample sequenced in a study of CD8 T cells in ankylosing spondylitis. TCRdb called the 5' RACE reads again in MiXCR, with one record for every CDR3 protein. The sample records a few hundred thousand distinct CDR3 sequences, around 18% being singletons. No antigen has been identified for these receptors. Study-level results: Typical of ankylosing spondylitis blood, it appeared, was a TCR beta motif of seven to nine highly homologous variants.

Material for sequencing was blood, either unsorted or a sorted T cell fraction (not recorded which). These receptors all stem from a male donor with ankylosing spondylitis.

There are many counts of this clonotype. This chain uses TRBV4-1 with TRBJ2-1, with 8 bases lining up with TRBD2. Per the germline V gene, CDR1 is MGHRA and CDR2 is YSYEKL. Unmatched junction bases numbered 4, after V lost 0 bases and J lost 0 bases. The CDR3 loop spans 17 amino acids. The chain's CDR3 is CASSQDSSGPSYNEQFF. The CDR3 DNA reads as TGCGCCAGCAGCCAAGATTCTAGCGGGCCCTCCTACAATGAGCAGTTCTTC.

This clonotype was found a few times. CDR3 coding DNA: TGCGCCAGCAGCCCCGTGGGGGTAAGCACTGAAGCTTTCTTT. Translating gives CASSPVGVSTEAFF. The V call is TRBV5-1, the J call TRBJ1-1; possible D gene TRBD1, 5 bases. V was pared by 4 bases and J by 4 bases, with 14 bases between. Germline V lookup: CDR1 SGHRS, CDR2 YFSETQ. The CDR3 runs to 14 residues.

This clonotype has only a few counts. CDR3 coding DNA: TGCGCCAGCACTAGGGCGGGGGAAAACTACAATGAGCAGTTCTTC. This encodes CASTRAGENYNEQFF. The V call is TRBV10-2, the J call TRBJ2-1, with 7 bases aligning to TRBD2. This CDR3 contains 15 residues. Germline CDR1 and CDR2: WSHSY and SAAADI. After removal of 7 bases from V and 3 bases from J, the junction contained 9 bases not matched to a gene.

V and J are TRBV6-5 and TRBJ2-1; TRBD2 aligns across 13 bases. The CDR3 covers 16 residues. Germline values: CDR1 MNHEY, CDR2 SVGAGI. Unmatched junction bases numbered 8, after V lost 2 bases and J lost 10 bases. The CDR3: CASSYLSTSGRPEQFF. CDR3 nucleotides: TGTGCCAGCAGTTACCTATCGACTAGCGGGAGGCCCGAGCAGTTCTTC.

The chain couples TRBV2 to TRBJ2-7, with D possibly matching TRBD1 (6 bases). Germline CDR1 reads SNHLY; CDR2 reads FYNNEI. V was trimmed by 3 bases and J by 3 bases, leaving 12 bases between them. The CDR3 is made up of 14 amino acids. The CDR3 DNA reads TGTGCCAGCAGTGAGGGGGCAGGGATCTACGAGCAGTACTTC. Its protein product is CASSEGAGIYEQYF.

V is TRBV9 and J is TRBJ2-1; 10 positions match TRBD2. Germline assignment: CDR1 SGDLS and CDR2 YYNGEE. V lost 0 bases, J lost 8 bases, and 11 bases stayed unmatched. The CDR3 sequence is 17 residues long. DNA for the CDR3: TGTGCCAGCAGCGTAGCCAGCGGGGGGGCCGTCAGCGATGAGCAGTTCTTC. Amino acids: CASSVASGGAVSDEQFF.

This clonotype was found a few times. This chain joins TRBV4-3 and TRBJ1-2; D unclear. CDR3 length: 15 residues. The V and J ends lost 0 bases and 4 bases respectively, with 12 bases between them. Germline CDR1 reads LGHNA; CDR2 reads YSLEER. CDR3 bases: TGCGCCAGCAGCCAAGATTACGCGGATTCCTATGGCTACACCTTC. Amino acid sequence: CASSQDYADSYGYTF.

This clonotype was seen at least ten times. V is TRBV29-1 and J is TRBJ1-3; 9 bases align to TRBD1. Germline V gene data show CDR1 as SQVTM and CDR2 as ANQGSEA. The junction had 14 bases not matched to a gene; V was cut back by 4 bases and J by 1 base. The CDR3 covers 18 residues. The DNA for the CDR3 is TGCAGCGTTGTCCCCCGGACAGGGGAAGGTCAATCTGGAAACACCATATATTTT. It codes for CSVVPRTGEGQSGNTIYF.

Ten or more counts support this clonotype. This sequence joins TRBV4-1 and TRBJ1-1; D remains unclear. Trimming left V 1 base short and J 6 bases short, with 9 bases between. CDR3 length equals 13 residues. CDR1 is MGHRA and CDR2 is YSYEKL in the germline V gene. CDR3 DNA: TGCGCCAGCAGCCAAGTAGGGCTCGCTGAAGCTTTCTTT. Translated: CASSQVGLAEAFF.

This clonotype was seen a few times. The chain recombines TRBV5-1 with TRBJ1-2; 9 positions agree with TRBD1. The CDR3 length is 13 residues. CDR1 and CDR2 (germline): SGHRS, YFSETQ. J was trimmed by 5 bases and V by 5 bases; bases with no gene match: 4. This chain's CDR3 is CASRQGAGYGYTF. For the CDR3, the DNA is TGCGCCAGCAGACAGGGGGCCGGGTATGGCTACACCTTC.